This T cell receptor (beta chain) was sequenced in a study of blood T cell repertoires in COVID-19. Study background: Samples came from the United States, Italy and Spain, spanning acute and convalescent COVID-19. PBMCs, B-cell-depleted T cells, or T cells provided the cDNA or gDNA that made up the material.

J gave up 5 bases and V 2 bases, and 6 bases lay outside the gene matches. The V gene's germline CDR1 is MDHEN and CDR2 SYDVKM. CDR3 length equals 14 residues. In the authors' methods: Using reference gene primer amplification, nucleated cell counts were estimated. TCRdb's table, derived via immunoSEQ multiplex PCR, lists solely in-frame clones and lacks some. V, J and clone size were drawn from that table, and D and trimming were deduced from the DNA. Of about 63,000 clones listed, 88% are singletons. Input material: peripheral blood. The chain joins TRBV28 to TRBJ2-7; TRBD1 agrees at 7 bases. The receptor's source is a human donor in a cohort sampled during active COVID-19. The CDR3 DNA is TGTGCCAGCAGTTTAGCCTTCAGGGGGAACGAGCAGTACTTC. It codes for CASSLAFRGNEQYF.